Each of the 26 T cell receptor beta chains below was sequenced from the same sample in a study of identifying expanded T cells in peripheral blood. Profiled with immunoSEQ multiplex PCR; TCRdb holds only in-frame clones, not every one. Here the sample spans around 85,000 clones, approximately 90% being singletons. Sequenced sample: blood. The receptors come from a person aged 18 to 75 in good health.

This rearrangement joins TRBV7-8 to TRBJ2-5; possible D gene TRBD2, 5 bases. CDR3 length: 14 amino acids. In germline, CDR1 is SGHVS, CDR2 FQNEAQ. Trimming pared 1 base from V and 5 bases from J, leaving 11 bases between. CDR3 in DNA: TGTGCCAGCAGCTTAGTCACGGGAAGGGAGACCCAGTACTTC. Translating gives CASSLVTGRETQYF.

The rearrangement links TRBV6-6 to TRBJ1-2; D is unclear. CDR3 length: 13 residues. Trimming removed 6 bases from V and 5 bases from J, with 13 bases in between. Germline CDR1 reads MNHNY; CDR2 reads SVGAGI (reference sequence). CDR3: CASSSGLRYGYTF. In DNA form, the CDR3 reads TGTGCCAGCAGCTCGGGTCTTCGTTATGGCTACACCTTC.

The chain joins TRBV11-2 to TRBJ2-7; D remains ambiguous. Trimming shortened V by 5 bases and J by 0 bases, and 14 bases separated the two germline ends. From germline, CDR1 is SGHAT and CDR2 FQNNGV. The CDR3 runs to 15 residues. The CDR3 nucleotides read TGTGCCAGCAGCCAATCCCAGAGAAACTCCTACGAGCAGTACTTC. Protein: CASSQSQRNSYEQYF. Based on the CDR3 plus reference TRBV11-2 and TRBJ2-7, the full variable domain is EAGVAQSPRYKIIEKRQSVAFWCNPISGHATLYWYQQILGQGPKLLIQFQNNGVVDDSQLPKDRFSAERLKGVDSTLKIQPAKLEDSAVYLCASSQSQRNSYEQYFGPGTRLTVT.

The rearrangement uses TRBV2 and TRBJ1-2, with a possible D match to TRBD1 (5 bases). The CDR3 contains 12 residues. CDR1 is SNHLY, CDR2 FYNNEI, per germline. The V gene lost 6 bases and the J gene lost 8 bases, with 13 bases spanning the gap. The CDR3 nucleotides read TGTGCCAGCAGGGGAGTTCGGGACGGCTACACCTTC. This gives the protein CASRGVRDGYTF.

Written as DNA, the CDR3 is TGCGCCAGCAGCCAAGGCCGGGGGTTCTGGACAGATACGCAGTATTTT. Protein product: CASSQGRGFWTDTQYF. This chain connects TRBV4-1 to TRBJ2-3; possible D gene TRBD2, 6 bases. V was cut by 1 base and J by 3 bases, with 14 bases left in between. The germline CDR1 and CDR2 sequences are MGHRA and YSYEKL. The CDR3 runs to 16 residues.

The chain couples TRBV5-4 to TRBJ2-7; unclear D gene. Trimming removed 1 base at V and 0 bases at J, with 14 bases between. Germline V gene data show CDR1 as SGHNT and CDR2 as YYREEE (reference sequence). The CDR3 spans 16 residues. The CDR3 bases are TGTGCCAGCAGCTTGAGCGCAGGTGGGAACTCCTACGAGCAGTACTTC. The encoded protein is CASSLSAGGNSYEQYF.

The V and J genes are TRBV7-9 and TRBJ1-1; possibly TRBD1 for D (6 bases). CDR3 length equals 13 residues. Germline lookup yields CDR1 SEHNR and CDR2 FQNEAQ (reference sequence). V shed 5 bases and J shed 11 bases, with 18 bases lying between them. In nucleotides, the CDR3 is TGTGCCAGCAGCCTACCGGGACACCCGGGGGCTTTCTTT. Translating gives CASSLPGHPGAFF.

This chain joins TRBV5-1 and TRBJ2-6; perhaps TRBD1 as D (6 bases). The CDR3 is made up of 16 amino acids. Looked up from germline, CDR1 is SGHRS and CDR2 is YFSETQ. V lost 2 bases to trimming and J lost 0 bases, with 9 bases between them. The CDR3 loop reads CASSLGQISGANVLTF. The CDR3 nucleotides read TGCGCCAGCAGCTTAGGACAGATCTCTGGGGCCAACGTCCTGACTTTC.

The chain employs TRBV6-4 and TRBJ2-7, with 9 bases identical to TRBD2. This CDR3 spans 15 amino acids. Germline loops: CDR1 MRHNA, CDR2 SNTAGT. V was pared by 3 bases and J by 3 bases, with 6 bases of the junction left unmatched. CDR3 protein: CASSETSGAVYEQYF. The CDR3 nucleotides read TGTGCCAGCAGTGAGACTAGCGGAGCTGTCTACGAGCAGTACTTC.

V gene TRBV30 combines with J gene TRBJ2-7; D is possibly TRBD1 (6 bases). The CDR3 runs to 13 residues. V lost 6 bases to trimming and J lost 8 bases, with 20 bases between them. Per germline, CDR1 GTSNPN and CDR2 SVGIG (reference sequence). The CDR3 region has the DNA TGTGCCTGTCGGGTGGGGACGCAGGGGAAGCAGTACTTC. Translated, it gives CACRVGTQGKQYF.

The chain employs TRBV12-5 and TRBJ2-2; 7 bases are a match to TRBD1. This CDR3 has 12 residues. The V gene end was trimmed by 5 bases and the J gene end by 7 bases; junction bases not matched to a gene: 1. Germline loops: CDR1 LGHNT, CDR2 FRNRAP. Written as DNA, the CDR3 is TGTGCTAGTGGTAGGGACAGCGGGGAGCTGTTTTTT. This encodes CASGRDSGELFF.

The chain couples TRBV5-1 to TRBJ2-5; either TRBD1 or TRBD2 may supply D (6 bases each). CDR3 length equals 13 residues. Germline-derived CDR1 and CDR2 are SGHRS and YFSETQ. Trimming cost V 4 bases and J 4 bases, with 11 bases left between them. The CDR3 DNA follows: TGCGCCAGCAGCCCCGGAGGGGGAGAGACCCAGTACTTC. Residues: CASSPGGGETQYF.

The V call is TRBV18, the J call TRBJ2-1, with D hard to call. Between the trimmed V and J ends, which lost 4 bases and 0 bases, there was a span of 10 bases. From germline, CDR1 is KGHSH and CDR2 LQKENI. The CDR3 runs to 15 residues. CDR3 nucleotides: TGTGCCAGCTCACGTATCGCCGGCTCCTACAATGAGCAGTTCTTC. Residues: CASSRIAGSYNEQFF.

The DNA of the CDR3 is TGTGCAAGTCGCCCCAGACAGGCAAAGAGCTACGAGCAGTACTTC. Translated, it gives CASRPRQAKSYEQYF. This sequence joins TRBV12-2 and TRBJ2-7; the table's D gene call, TRBD1, was not cross checked with the DNA. TRBV12-2 is a known pseudogene. The CDR3 has 15 residues.

V gene TRBV19 combines with J gene TRBJ1-1, with D hard to call. In germline, CDR1 is LNHDA, CDR2 SQIVND (reference sequence). V was trimmed by 7 bases and J by 0 bases, leaving 15 bases between them. CDR3 length: 15 amino acids. The CDR3 DNA follows: TGTGCCAGTAACCCTCCCGGGAGGATGAACACTGAAGCTTTCTTT. Residues: CASNPPGRMNTEAFF.

This sequence joins TRBV9 and TRBJ2-1; D uncertain. This CDR3 is built from 12 residues. With 0 bases removed from V and 7 bases from J, the gap between germline ends came to 5 bases. The germline CDR1 and CDR2 sequences are SGDLS and YYNGEE. The CDR3: CASSVGRNEQFF. The CDR3 DNA sequence: TGTGCCAGCAGCGTAGGTCGGAATGAGCAGTTCTTC.

This chain joins TRBV18 and TRBJ1-2; 9 nucleotides line up with TRBD1. V lost 2 bases to trimming and J lost 13 bases; unmatched junction nucleotides: 14. Germline V gene data show CDR1 as KGHSH and CDR2 as LQKENI. CDR3 length equals 15 residues. In DNA form, the CDR3 reads TGTGCCAGCTCACCAACCGGGACAGGGCCTTATGTGAGCACCTTC. This encodes CASSPTGTGPYVSTF.

The rearrangement joins TRBV5-4 to TRBJ1-6, with a possible D match to TRBD1 (5 bases). Per the germline V gene, CDR1 is SGHNT and CDR2 is YYREEE (reference sequence). This CDR3 spans 12 amino acids. V dropped 1 base and J dropped 11 bases, with 7 bases sitting between them. Here the CDR3 reads CASSLWGAPLHF. CDR3 nucleotides: TGTGCCAGCAGCTTGTGGGGGGCACCCCTCCACTTT.

J is TRBJ2-4 and V is TRBV4-3; no clear D gene. V lost 0 bases, J lost 3 bases, and 18 bases lay in between. CDR3 length equals 18 residues. Germline loops: CDR1 LGHNA, CDR2 YSLEER. The CDR3 sequence: CASSQEVRAGIVKNIQYF. CDR3 nucleotide sequence: TGCGCCAGCAGCCAAGAAGTACGGGCAGGAATTGTCAAAAACATTCAGTACTTC.

V is TRBV29-1 and J is TRBJ1-2, with no clear D. The CDR3 length is 12 residues. The V end lost 4 bases, the J end lost 6 bases, and 12 bases lay between the germline ends. From germline, CDR1 is SQVTM and CDR2 ANQGSEA. CDR3 loop: CSVASDLNGYTF. CDR3 sequence (DNA): TGCAGCGTTGCCTCGGACCTTAATGGCTACACCTTC.

This chain links TRBV5-5 with TRBJ2-1, with 9 bases fitting TRBD1. Germline CDR1 SGHKS, CDR2 YYEKEE (reference sequence). V gave up 3 bases and J gave up 1 base; unmatched junction bases: 8. The CDR3 totals 17 residues. CDR3 sequence reads: CASSWDRVGTSYNEQFF. The CDR3 nucleotides are TGTGCCAGCAGCTGGGACAGGGTGGGTACGTCCTACAATGAGCAGTTCTTC.

This clone was found a few times. DNA of the CDR3: TGTGCCAGCAGTCGGGGTGGGGGGCTAATAAAAACTTTCTTT. Its translation is CASSRGGGLIKTFF. This sequence joins TRBV6-6 and TRBJ1-1; D may be TRBD1 (6 bases). Trimming stripped 5 bases from V and 12 bases from J, with 22 bases between. Germline V CDR1 and CDR2: MNHNY, SVGAGI (reference sequence). The CDR3 spans 14 residues.

The rearrangement uses TRBV15 and TRBJ2-2, with D possibly matching TRBD2 (6 bases). Germline-derived CDR1 and CDR2 are LNHNV and YYDKDF (reference sequence). The V and J ends lost 0 bases and 1 base respectively, with 9 bases between them. The CDR3 consists of 16 residues. CDR3 bases: TGTGCCACCAGCAGAGATCTGGGGGGGAACACCGGGGAGCTGTTTTTT. This gives the protein CATSRDLGGNTGELFF. The whole variable domain, filled in from reference TRBV15 and TRBJ2-2, reads DAMVIQNPRYQVTQFGKPVTLSCSQTLNHNVMYWYQQKSSQAPKLLFHYYDKDFNNEADTPDNFQSRRPNTSFCFLDIRSPGLGDTAMYLCATSRDLGGNTGELFFGEGSRLTVL.

This clone appeared once. The rearrangement uses TRBV18 and TRBJ2-7; D possibly matches TRBD1 or TRBD2 (5 bases each). The CDR3 covers 14 residues. The V gene's germline CDR1 is KGHSH and CDR2 LQKENI. Trimming shortened V by 2 bases and J by 0 bases, and 8 bases separated the two germline ends. This CDR3 reads CASSPMGDSYEQYF. The CDR3 DNA is TGTGCCAGCTCACCAATGGGGGACTCCTACGAGCAGTACTTC.

This clone occurred once. V usage is TRBV15 and J usage is TRBJ2-7; 10 nucleotides line up with TRBD1. Trimming cost V 0 bases and J 8 bases; bases outside gene matches: 13. This CDR3 contains 17 residues. Germline lookup yields CDR1 LNHNV and CDR2 YYDKDF (reference sequence). CDR3 region: CATSRDPRTGGQFKQYF. In nucleotides, the CDR3 is TGTGCCACCAGCAGAGACCCCAGGACAGGGGGTCAATTCAAGCAGTACTTC.

This chain connects TRBV7-9 to TRBJ2-5; tentative D call: TRBD2 (6 bases). This CDR3 is built from 15 residues. V gave up 2 bases and J gave up 4 bases, with 14 bases separating them. Germline values: CDR1 SEHNR, CDR2 FQNEAQ (reference sequence). CDR3 region: CASSLISRGRETQYF. In DNA form, the CDR3 reads TGTGCCAGCAGCTTAATTTCTCGGGGGAGAGAGACCCAGTACTTC.